This T cell receptor (beta chain) is drawn from a study of PD-1 blockade in classical Hodgkin lymphoma. Findings and limits, study-wide: Newly diagnosed patients had diversity similar to the baseline diversity of complete responders.

Exposure to brentuximab vedotin varied, and each patient had relapsed following autologous stem cell transplantation. Germline values: CDR1 SEHNR, CDR2 FQNEAQ (reference sequence). V was clipped by 11 bases and J by 1 base, with 14 bases between them. The CDR3 extends over 13 amino acids. Only in-frame clones appear in the TCRdb table, and some are missing; sequencing was by immunoSEQ multiplex PCR. The sample consists of approximately 44,000 clones, over 70% of them appearing once. About this clone itself: The antigen remains undetermined.

The sequencing here drew on peripheral blood mononuclear cells (PBMCs), taken at baseline. This chain links TRBV7-9 with TRBJ1-1, with D possibly being TRBD1 (6 bases). This receptor was obtained from a human donor with classical Hodgkin lymphoma. The CDR3 region is CASGGLTNTEAFF. The CDR3 DNA follows: TGTGCCTCGGGGGGGCTAACGAACACTGAAGCTTTCTTT.